The next 9 T cell receptor beta chains were all read from a single sample in a study of shared clonotypes between healthy human individuals. TCRdb keeps only in-frame clones here, not all; method: immunoSEQ multiplex PCR. The table shows about 1.1 million clones, with 60% to 85% occurring only once. The material sequenced was memory CD4+ T cells from PBMCs. Indicated subset: CD45RA-negative fraction. The receptor set was obtained from a man aged 18 to 30 in good health. Some clones in this sample may be carry-over from other donors' samples.

This chain connects TRBV11-1 to TRBJ2-2, with 11 nucleotides matching TRBD2. The CDR3 is 16 amino acids. The ends lost 5 bases at V and 7 bases at J; junction bases unmatched: 9. Per the germline V gene, CDR1 is SGHAT and CDR2 is FQDESV (reference sequence). The CDR3 DNA sequence: TGTGCCAGCAGCCCAAGGTCCCTAGCGGGAGGCGGGGAGCTGTTTTTT. Its protein product is CASSPRSLAGGGELFF.

There are a few counts of this clone. Within the sample, other DNA sequences also encode this same CDR3. V gene TRBV5-1 combines with J gene TRBJ2-6; maybe TRBD1 (5 bases). There are 18 residues in the CDR3. V lost 0 bases to trimming and J lost 0 bases, with 13 bases between them. Germline V gene lookup returns CDR1 SGHRS and CDR2 YFSETQ. CDR3 nucleotide sequence: TGCGCCAGCAGCTTGGAAGGGGCTAAAAGCTCTGGGGCCAACGTCCTGACTTTC. The encoded protein is CASSLEGAKSSGANVLTF.

The genes are TRBV9 and TRBJ2-1; TRBD2 agrees at 9 bases. The CDR3 is 15 residues long. V dropped 4 bases and J dropped 4; count of bases not matched to a gene: 6. Germline loops: CDR1 SGDLS, CDR2 YYNGEE. Written as DNA, the CDR3 is TGTGCCAGCAGCCTCACTAGCGGGCAATACAATGAGCAGTTCTTC. Residues: CASSLTSGQYNEQFF. Full variable domain (remainder filled in from reference TRBV9 and TRBJ2-1): DSGVTQTPKHLITATGQRVTLRCSPRSGDLSVYWYQQSLDQGLQFLIQYYNGEERAKGNILERFSAQQFPDLHSELNLSSLELGDSALYFCASSLTSGQYNEQFFGPGTRLTVL.

The V and J genes are TRBV12-5 and TRBJ2-1, with D possibly TRBD2 on 6 matching bases. The CDR3 spans 16 residues. Per the germline V gene, CDR1 is LGHNT and CDR2 is FRNRAP. The V end was cut by 2 bases, the J end by 1 base, with 12 bases between. CDR3 in DNA: TGTGCTAGTGGTTTGAAGGCGGGAAAATCCTACAATGAGCAGTTCTTC. As protein: CASGLKAGKSYNEQFF.

The chain couples TRBV7-8 to TRBJ2-7; the match to TRBD2 covers 7 bases. With 1 base clipped from V and 2 bases from J, the junction kept 5 bases outside the gene matches. There are 15 residues in the CDR3. CDR1 SGHVS and CDR2 FQNEAQ come from the germline V gene. CDR3 nucleotides: TGTGCCAGCAGCTTAGTTCCTAGCGGCGCCTACGAGCAGTACTTC. Translating it yields CASSLVPSGAYEQYF.

The gene calls are TRBV10-3 and TRBJ2-1; D is perhaps TRBD1 (5 bases). CDR1 and CDR2 (germline): ENHRY, SYGVKD. Trimming stripped 4 bases from V and 5 bases from J, with 18 bases between. This CDR3 spans 16 amino acids. Written as DNA, the CDR3 is TGTGCCATCAGTGGCCCCCCAGGGTTGGGAAACAATGAGCAGTTCTTC. This translates into CAISGPPGLGNNEQFF.

The genes are TRBV19 and TRBJ2-2, with 7 bases that match TRBD2. The CDR3 length is 15 residues. The V gene end was trimmed by 7 bases and the J gene end by 1 base; junction bases not matched to a gene: 6. Germline assignment: CDR1 LNHDA and CDR2 SQIVND (reference sequence). The CDR3 protein is CASIGERENTGELFF. The DNA for the CDR3 is TGTGCCAGTATTGGTGAGCGGGAGAACACCGGGGAGCTGTTTTTT.

This clone appeared a few times. This chain links TRBV2 with TRBJ2-7, with D hard to call. Trimming shortened V by 7 bases and J by 2 bases, and 18 bases separated the two germline ends. The CDR3 spans 15 residues. Germline CDR1 SNHLY, CDR2 FYNNEI. CDR3 sequence: CASKPPGRTAYEQYF. The DNA of the CDR3 is TGTGCCAGCAAACCCCCAGGACGTACCGCCTACGAGCAGTACTTC.

The chain recombines TRBV5-4 with TRBJ2-7; D is perhaps TRBD1 or TRBD2 (5 bases each). Per germline, CDR1 SGHNT and CDR2 YYREEE (reference sequence). The V end was cut by 1 base, the J end by 6 bases, with 14 bases between. The CDR3 loop spans 14 amino acids. DNA of the CDR3: TGTGCCAGCAGCTTGTCATCCCCCGGGACCGAGCAGTACTTC. Its protein product is CASSLSSPGTEQYF. Based on the CDR3 plus reference TRBV5-4 and TRBJ2-7, the full variable domain is ETGVTQSPTHLIKTRGQQVTLRCSSQSGHNTVSWYQQALGQGPQFIFQYYREEENGRGNFPPRFSGLQFPNYSSELNVNALELDDSALYLCASSLSSPGTEQYFGPGTRLTVT.